One sample yielded the 13 T cell receptor beta chains listed below, sequenced in a study of cytomegalovirus exposure and HLA in healthy donors. Use of 60 Vbeta and 13 Jbeta primers characterized the PCR. Profiling relied on immunoSEQ multiplex PCR, and the TCRdb table lists in-frame clones only, not all of them. The sample lists 150,000 to 250,000 clones, roughly 85% occurring once. The sequenced sample consisted of PBMCs. Receptors were obtained from a woman between 50 and 59 years old in good health and CMV-seronegative.

V usage is TRBV6-5 and J usage is TRBJ1-2, with D hard to call. CDR3 length: 12 residues. Trimming cost V 7 bases and J 8 bases, with 14 bases left between them. CDR1 is MNHEY and CDR2 is SVGAGI in the germline V gene. CDR3: CASTVGGRGYTF. The CDR3 DNA is TGTGCCAGCACTGTTGGTGGCCGCGGCTACACCTTC.

The chain joins TRBV28 to TRBJ1-5; 7 positions agree with TRBD1. With V trimmed by 6 bases and J by 7 bases, 6 bases remained unmatched. CDR3 size: 13 residues. Germline values: CDR1 MDHEN, CDR2 SYDVKM. As DNA, the CDR3 is TGTGCCAGCAGGTCAGGGGGAGCACAGCCCCAGCATTTT. Its translation is CASRSGGAQPQHF. Full variable domain (missing parts from reference TRBV28 and TRBJ1-5): DVKVTQSSRYLVKRTGEKVFLECVQDMDHENMFWYRQDPGLGLRLIYFSYDVKMKEKGDIPEGYSVSREKKERFSLILESASTNQTSMYLCASRSGGAQPQHFGDGTRLSIL.

The chain is built from TRBV29-1 and TRBJ1-1; no clear D gene. Germline loops: CDR1 SQVTM, CDR2 ANQGSEA. Trimming took 1 base from V and 8 from J, leaving 11 bases between them. The CDR3 consists of 12 residues. The CDR3 protein is CSVEGRAEEAFF. CDR3 DNA sequence: TGCAGCGTTGAAGGGCGGGCGGAAGAAGCTTTCTTT. The whole variable domain, filled in from reference TRBV29-1 and TRBJ1-1, reads SAVISQKPSRDICQRGTSLTIQCQVDSQVTMMFWYRQQPGQSLTLIATANQGSEATYESGFVIDKFPISRPNLTFSTLTVSNMSPEDSSIYLCSVEGRAEEAFFGQGTRLTVV.

The CDR3 here is CASRQLAGGPEYF. CDR3 in DNA: TGTGCCAGCAGACAGCTAGCGGGAGGGCCAGAGTATTTT. This chain links TRBV7-9 with TRBJ2-3; 12 bases align to TRBD2. V was pared by 6 bases and J by 13 bases, with 8 bases of the junction left unmatched. This CDR3 region has 13 residues. CDR1 is SEHNR and CDR2 is FQNEAQ in the germline V gene (reference sequence).

This rearrangement joins TRBV5-1 to TRBJ2-7; D perhaps matches TRBD1 (5 bases). With 0 bases removed from V and 0 bases from J, the gap between germline ends came to 7 bases. Germline values: CDR1 SGHRS, CDR2 YFSETQ. The CDR3 totals 14 residues. The CDR3 protein is CASSLDRSSYEQYF. DNA for the CDR3: TGCGCCAGCAGCTTGGACAGGAGCTCCTACGAGCAGTACTTC.

This chain uses TRBV28 with TRBJ1-2; the match to TRBD1 covers 7 bases. The CDR3 sequence is 14 residues long. The germline CDR1 and CDR2 sequences are MDHEN and SYDVKM. With 6 bases clipped from V and 4 bases from J, the junction kept 8 bases outside the gene matches. CDR3: CASRNRGPFYGYTF. The CDR3 DNA reads as TGTGCCAGCAGGAACAGGGGACCCTTCTATGGCTACACCTTC.

V usage is TRBV5-1 and J usage is TRBJ1-1; D remains unclear. The germline CDR1 and CDR2 sequences are SGHRS and YFSETQ. The CDR3 contains 15 residues. V was clipped by 3 bases and J by 0 bases, with 12 bases between them. The CDR3 reads CASSSGSGLNTEAFF. The CDR3 DNA sequence: TGCGCCAGCAGCTCGGGGTCGGGGTTGAACACTGAAGCTTTCTTT.

The chain recombines TRBV7-3 with TRBJ2-5, with 8 nucleotides matching TRBD1. The end of the DNA aligns better with TRBJ2-7, so the J call may be wrong. The CDR3 sequence is 14 residues long. Germline CDR1 is SGHTA and CDR2 is FQGTGA. CDR3 sequence: CASSPTGVSYEQYF. The CDR3 DNA is TGTGCCAGCAGCCCGACAGGGGTTTCCTACGAGCAGTACTTC.

V usage is TRBV6-5 and J usage is TRBJ2-1; TRBD1 agrees at 12 bases. Losses at the gene ends were 5 bases for V and 9 bases for J; bases not matched to a gene: 8. The CDR3 extends over 15 amino acids. Germline V gene lookup returns CDR1 MNHEY and CDR2 SVGAGI. CDR3 loop: CASSRPGQGAPEQFF. CDR3 coding DNA: TGTGCCAGCAGTAGGCCGGGACAGGGGGCGCCTGAGCAGTTCTTC.

V usage is TRBV10-2 and J usage is TRBJ2-3; 8 positions agree with TRBD2. The CDR3 is 15 amino acids. Looked up from germline, CDR1 is WSHSY and CDR2 is SAAADI. V shed 8 bases, J shed 2 bases, and the junction held 9 bases outside the gene matches. CDR3: CASDPGLAYTDTQYF. DNA of the CDR3: TGCGCCAGCGACCCAGGACTAGCTTACACAGATACGCAGTATTTT.

This sequence joins TRBV6-5 and TRBJ2-7, with a possible D match to TRBD1 (6 bases). The CDR3 has 15 residues. Deletions cut 5 bases from V and 0 bases from J, with 14 bases between. CDR1 and CDR2 from the germline V gene are MNHEY and SVGAGI. CDR3 sequence reads: CASSKTGTSSYEQYF. The CDR3 region has the DNA TGTGCCAGCAGTAAAACAGGGACGAGCTCCTACGAGCAGTACTTC.

V gene TRBV11-2 combines with J gene TRBJ2-1, with TRBD2 matching 10 bases. Losses at the gene ends were 0 bases for V and 7 bases for J; bases not matched to a gene: 9. The CDR3 totals 17 residues. Per the germline V gene, CDR1 is SGHAT and CDR2 is FQNNGV. CDR3 region: CASSLDVSGRAVNEQFF. The CDR3 nucleotides are TGTGCCAGCAGCTTAGATGTGAGCGGGAGGGCCGTGAATGAGCAGTTCTTC.

The rearrangement uses TRBV28 and TRBJ2-7; D gene uncertain. Germline V CDR1 and CDR2: MDHEN, SYDVKM. Trimming left V 5 bases short and J 6 bases short, with 17 bases between. The CDR3 loop spans 14 amino acids. DNA of the CDR3: TGTGCCAGCAGTCGTGACACGCCACCCTCCGAGCAGTACTTC. The encoded protein is CASSRDTPPSEQYF. The variable domain in full, completed from reference TRBV28 and TRBJ2-7, reads DVKVTQSSRYLVKRTGEKVFLECVQDMDHENMFWYRQDPGLGLRLIYFSYDVKMKEKGDIPEGYSVSREKKERFSLILESASTNQTSMYLCASSRDTPPSEQYFGPGTRLTVT.